This T cell receptor (beta chain) was sequenced during a study of blood T cell repertoires in COVID-19. On the study more broadly: Donors in the United States, Italy and Spain gave samples during acute or convalescent COVID-19. T cells, B-cell-depleted T cells, or PBMCs provided the cDNA or gDNA that served as material.

As originally analysed: The assay estimated nucleated cells by amplifying reference gene primers. Assay: immunoSEQ multiplex PCR; the TCRdb copy retains only in-frame clones and omits some. D and trimming were read from the DNA, whereas the V and J calls and clone size are those reported in that table. Counted here are roughly 300,000 clones, around 87% occurring once; the ten biggest clones make up around 7.8%. The specimen was peripheral blood. This sequence originates from a woman between 50 and 59 years old who had recovered from COVID-19.

This CDR3 reads CASMGLAGTDTQYF. CDR3 bases: TGTGCCAGTATGGGACTAGCAGGCACAGATACGCAGTATTTT. The chain combines TRBV27 with TRBJ2-3, with 9 nucleotides matching TRBD2. The J segment lost 1 base and the V segment lost 9 bases, leaving 5 bases of the junction unmatched. The CDR3 runs to 14 residues. CDR1 and CDR2 (germline): MNHEY, SMNVEV (reference sequence).